This T cell receptor (beta chain) came from a study of CD8+CD57+ T cells in acquired aplastic anemia. Patients picked for sequencing had shown CD8+CD57+ cell expansion detected by flow cytometry. The CDR3 contains 15 residues. Unmatched junction bases numbered 5, after V lost 6 bases and J lost 5 bases. CDR1 is SGHAT and CDR2 is FQNNGV in the germline V gene. Genomic DNA served as template for TCR beta VDJ and CDR3 profiling. One entry per CDR3 protein results from TCRdb running MiXCR on the reads. Of around 42,000 distinct CDR3 sequences detected, 60% to 70% appear once; the ten largest clones hold 50% to 65%.

Sequencing was done on a sample of sorted CD4+, CD8+, or CD8+CD57+ T cells (not recorded which) from PBMCs. V is TRBV11-2 and J is TRBJ2-1, with 12 bases identical to TRBD2. This clonotype was sampled from a human donor with aplastic anemia. Written as DNA, the CDR3 is TGTGCCAGCAGTCCGCGACTAGCGGGGGACAATGAGCAGTTCTTC. Amino acid sequence: CASSPRLAGDNEQFF.